Listed below are T cell receptor beta chains from one sample, sequenced in a study of OX40 agonist ivuxolimab in advanced cancers. Sequenced by immunoSEQ multiplex PCR; TCRdb stores in-frame clones only, minus some. Of 70,000 to 95,000 clones listed, roughly 94% are singletons. This specimen was CD4+ or CD8+ T cells sorted from blood, taken in a trial of the OX40 agonist ivuxolimab. The receptors shown here come from an adult with an advanced solid tumor such as melanoma, head and neck, liver or kidney cancer. Both conserved end residues are part of each CDR3. A D gene is named only where the DNA matches it firmly. Size tells how often a clone was seen (once, few, many) or the class of an expanded clone, and some rows leave it out.

size: NA; V: TRBV7-8; D: NA; J: TRBJ2-5; DNA: TGTGCCAGCAGCTTAGCGCTGGGGGGCCTCCTCGGGGAGACCCAGTACTTC; CDR3: CASSLALGGLLGETQYF
size: once; V: TRBV29-1; D: NA; J: TRBJ1-1; DNA: TGCAGCGTTGAAGATCGGGGGGGAGACACTGAAGCTTTCTTT; CDR3: CSVEDRGGDTEAFF
size: NA; V: TRBV19; D: NA; J: TRBJ1-1; DNA: TGTGCCAGTAGGTGGGGCAGGGGAGCTGAAGCTTTCTTT; CDR3: CASRWGRGAEAFF
size: NA; V: TRBV28; D: TRBD1; J: TRBJ2-7; DNA: TGTGCCAGTAAACCTAGACAGGGAACGGCGTCTCGCTACGAGCAGTACTTC; CDR3: CASKPRQGTASRYEQYF
size: NA; V: TRBV5-6; D: NA; J: TRBJ2-7; DNA: TGTGCCAGCAGCTTGGGCAGGGGCCTCTCCTACGAGCAGTACTTC; CDR3: CASSLGRGLSYEQYF
size: NA; V: TRBV28; D: TRBD1; J: TRBJ1-2; DNA: TGTGCCAGCAGTTTAGACCGGACAGGTTATACCTATGGCTACACCTTC; CDR3: CASSLDRTGYTYGYTF
size: NA; V: TRBV19; D: TRBD2; J: TRBJ2-7; DNA: TGTGCCAGTAGTTCGGGGGGGCTTTACAACGAGCAGTACTTC; CDR3: CASSSGGLYNEQYF
size: NA; V: TRBV7-9; D: NA; J: TRBJ2-2; DNA: TGTGCCAGCCCAAAGAGGGGGAACACCGGGGAGCTGTTTTTT; CDR3: CASPKRGNTGELFF
size: NA; V: TRBV30; D: NA; J: TRBJ2-2; DNA: TGTGCCTGGAGTGTAGGGAACACCGGGGAGCTGTTTTTT; CDR3: CAWSVGNTGELFF
size: NA; V: TRBV27; D: NA; J: TRBJ2-1; DNA: TGTGCCAGCAGTTTATCGTGGAGCTCCTACAATGAGCAGTTCTTC; CDR3: CASSLSWSSYNEQFF